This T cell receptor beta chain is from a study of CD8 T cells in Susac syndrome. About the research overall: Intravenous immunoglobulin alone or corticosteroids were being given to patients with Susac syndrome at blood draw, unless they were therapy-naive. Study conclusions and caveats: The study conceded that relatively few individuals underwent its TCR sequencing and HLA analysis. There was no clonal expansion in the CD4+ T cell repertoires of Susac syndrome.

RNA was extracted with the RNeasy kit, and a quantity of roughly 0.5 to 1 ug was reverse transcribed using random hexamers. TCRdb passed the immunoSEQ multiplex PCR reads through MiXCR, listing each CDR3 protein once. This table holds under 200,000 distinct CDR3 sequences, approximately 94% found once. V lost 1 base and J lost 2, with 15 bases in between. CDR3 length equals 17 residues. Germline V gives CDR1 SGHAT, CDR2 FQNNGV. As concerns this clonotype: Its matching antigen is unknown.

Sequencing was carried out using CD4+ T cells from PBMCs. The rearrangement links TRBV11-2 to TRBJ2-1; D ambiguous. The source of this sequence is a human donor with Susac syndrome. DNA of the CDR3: TGTGCCAGCAGCTTAGTAGGTTTTAGGGAACCCTACAATGAGCAGTTCTTC. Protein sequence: CASSLVGFREPYNEQFF.